This T cell receptor (beta chain) derives from a study of blood T cell repertoires in COVID-19. Authors' methods: From reference gene primer amplification, estimates of nucleated cell counts were derived. Some clones are missing from TCRdb's copy, which holds only in-frame ones; the method was immunoSEQ multiplex PCR. The V and J calls and clone size are taken from that table; D and trimming were inferred from the DNA. The data show 20,000 to 25,000 clones, with 75% to 90% seen just once and 22% held by the top ten. Specimen: peripheral blood. This sequence was found in an elderly man with active or convalescent COVID-19.

DNA for the CDR3: TGTGCCAGCAGCCAAGTTCAGGGGGACACTGAAGCTTTCTTT. Translation: CASSQVQGDTEAFF. The chain has TRBV4-2 and TRBJ1-1, with 7 nucleotides matching TRBD1. V was clipped by 1 base and J by 3 bases; unmatched bases: 2. Germline V gene sequence: CDR1 LGHNA, CDR2 YNFKEQ. The CDR3 extends over 14 amino acids.